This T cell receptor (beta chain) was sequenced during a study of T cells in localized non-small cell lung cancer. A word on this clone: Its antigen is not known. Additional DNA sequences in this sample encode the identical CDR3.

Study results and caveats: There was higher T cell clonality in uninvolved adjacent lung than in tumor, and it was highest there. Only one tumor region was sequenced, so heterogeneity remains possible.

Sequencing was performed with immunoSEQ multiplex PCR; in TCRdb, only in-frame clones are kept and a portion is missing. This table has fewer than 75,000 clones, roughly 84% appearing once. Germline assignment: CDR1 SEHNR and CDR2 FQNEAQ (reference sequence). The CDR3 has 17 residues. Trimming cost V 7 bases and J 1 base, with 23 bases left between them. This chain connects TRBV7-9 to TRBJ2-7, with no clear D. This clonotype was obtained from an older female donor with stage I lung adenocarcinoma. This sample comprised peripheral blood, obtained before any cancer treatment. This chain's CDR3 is CASTLDLAVGPSYEQYF. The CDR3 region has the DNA TGTGCCAGCACCCTGGACCTCGCCGTGGGCCCATCCTACGAGCAGTACTTC.